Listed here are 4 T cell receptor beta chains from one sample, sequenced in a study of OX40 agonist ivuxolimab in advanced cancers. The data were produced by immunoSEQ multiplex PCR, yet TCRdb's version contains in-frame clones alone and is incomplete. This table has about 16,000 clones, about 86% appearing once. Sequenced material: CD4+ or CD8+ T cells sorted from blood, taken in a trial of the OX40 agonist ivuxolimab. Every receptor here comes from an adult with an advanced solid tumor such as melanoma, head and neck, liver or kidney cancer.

The CDR3 loop is CASRDRGPEAFF. CDR3 nucleotides: TGTGCCAGCAGGGACAGGGGCCCTGAAGCTTTCTTT. This chain joins TRBV2 and TRBJ1-1, with 9 bases aligning to TRBD1. There are 12 residues in the CDR3. Looked up from germline, CDR1 is SNHLY and CDR2 is FYNNEI. J lost 6 bases, V lost 6 bases, and 2 bases had no gene match.

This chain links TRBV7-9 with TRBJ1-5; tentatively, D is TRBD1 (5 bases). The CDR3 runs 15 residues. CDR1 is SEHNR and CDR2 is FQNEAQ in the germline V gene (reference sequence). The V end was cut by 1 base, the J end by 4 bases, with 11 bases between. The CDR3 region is CASSLEGFRNQPQHF. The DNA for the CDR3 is TGTGCCAGCAGCTTAGAGGGGTTTCGAAATCAGCCCCAGCATTTT. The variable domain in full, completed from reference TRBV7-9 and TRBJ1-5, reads DTGVSQNPRHKITKRGQNVTFRCDPISEHNRLYWYRQTLGQGPEFLTYFQNEAQLEKSRLLSDRFSAERPKGSFSTLEIQRTEQGDSAMYLCASSLEGFRNQPQHFGDGTRLSIL.

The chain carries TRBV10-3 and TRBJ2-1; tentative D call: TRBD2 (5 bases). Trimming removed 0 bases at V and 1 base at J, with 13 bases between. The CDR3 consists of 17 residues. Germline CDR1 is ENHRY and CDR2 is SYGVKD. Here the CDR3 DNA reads TGTGCCATCAGTGAGTCACTGGGGTCGGGGTCCTACAATGAGCAGTTCTTC. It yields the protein CAISESLGSGSYNEQFF.

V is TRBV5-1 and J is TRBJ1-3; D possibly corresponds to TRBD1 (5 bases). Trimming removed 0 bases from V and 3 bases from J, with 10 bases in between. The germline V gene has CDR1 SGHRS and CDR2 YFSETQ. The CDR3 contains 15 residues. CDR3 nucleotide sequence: TGCGCCAGCAGCTTGGCCGGGACGGGTGGAAACACCATATATTTT. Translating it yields CASSLAGTGGNTIYF.